The T cell receptor beta chain under discussion was sequenced for a study of regulatory T cells in long-lasting Graves disease. The study's findings and limits: Persistent disease was characterized by preferential usage of TRBV28, TRBJ1-2 and TRBJ2-5.

Both iRepertoire HTBI primers and Arm-PCR of CDR3 regions were used to build the TCR beta libraries. Each CDR3 protein gets one entry after TCRdb re-called the multiplex PCR reads with MiXCR. The data show hundreds of thousands of distinct CDR3 sequences, roughly 15% seen once. This clonotype showed up many times. Its antigen is unidentified. J lost 8 bases, V lost 2 bases, and 11 bases had no gene match. The CDR3 has 16 residues. Per the germline V gene, CDR1 is SEHNR and CDR2 is FQNEAQ (reference sequence). Sample time point: newly diagnosed GD, antithyroid drugs for less than 3 months. Scientists built the TCR library using RNA that was extracted from PBMCs. The same data also contributed to another study, on T cells in Graves' hyperthyroidism and ophthalmopathy.

The chain links TRBV7-9 to TRBJ2-1, with 8 bases identical to TRBD2. The clonotype comes from a woman aged 25 to 39 with Graves disease. Sample: peripheral blood mononuclear cells (PBMCs), taken at new diagnosis, from a patient treated with antithyroid drugs. Here the CDR3 reads CASSLSVLAGLDEQFF. The CDR3 DNA reads TGTGCCAGCAGCTTATCGGTGCTAGCGGGTCTGGATGAGCAGTTCTTC.